What follows is one TCR beta chain and its context. Germline V gives CDR1 MNHEY, CDR2 SVGAGI. With V trimmed by 7 bases and J by 0 bases, 6 bases remained unmatched. The CDR3 spans 14 residues. Only in-frame clones appear in the TCRdb table, and some are missing; sequencing was by immunoSEQ multiplex PCR. The data contain some 48,000 clones, approximately 84% of them singletons. The sample comes from a study of blood T cell repertoires in COVID-19. Study as a whole: The United States, Italy and Spain provided the acute and convalescent COVID-19 samples. T cells, B-cell-depleted T cells, or PBMCs provided the cDNA or gDNA that served as material.

The receptor's source is a man in his fifties with acute or convalescent COVID-19. Sequenced: peripheral blood. The V and J genes are TRBV6-5 and TRBJ2-7; TRBD1 aligns across 7 bases. The CDR3 spells CASTGQDLSYEQYF. The CDR3, as DNA: TGTGCCAGCACCGGACAGGACCTCTCCTACGAGCAGTACTTC.